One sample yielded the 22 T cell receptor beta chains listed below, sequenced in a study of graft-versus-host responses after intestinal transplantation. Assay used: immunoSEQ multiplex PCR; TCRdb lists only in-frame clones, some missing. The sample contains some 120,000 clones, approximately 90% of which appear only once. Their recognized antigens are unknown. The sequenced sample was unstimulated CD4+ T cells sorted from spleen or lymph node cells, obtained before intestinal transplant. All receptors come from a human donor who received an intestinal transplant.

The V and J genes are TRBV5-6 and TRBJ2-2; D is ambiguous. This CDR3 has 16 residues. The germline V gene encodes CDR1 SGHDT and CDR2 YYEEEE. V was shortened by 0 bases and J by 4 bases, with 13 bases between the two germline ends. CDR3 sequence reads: CASSLGPLRSTGELFF. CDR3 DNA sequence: TGTGCCAGCAGCTTGGGGCCCCTACGGAGCACCGGGGAGCTGTTTTTT.

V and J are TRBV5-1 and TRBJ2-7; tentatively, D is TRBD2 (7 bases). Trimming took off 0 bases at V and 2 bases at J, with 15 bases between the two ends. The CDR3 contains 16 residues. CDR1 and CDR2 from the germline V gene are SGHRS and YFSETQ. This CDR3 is CASSLVSAGAAYEQYF. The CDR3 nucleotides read TGCGCCAGCAGCTTGGTGAGTGCGGGGGCCGCCTACGAGCAGTACTTC. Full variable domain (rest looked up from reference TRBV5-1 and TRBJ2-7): KAGVTQTPRYLIKTRGQQVTLSCSPISGHRSVSWYQQTPGQGLQFLFEYFSETQRNKGNFPGRFSGRQFSNSRSEMNVSTLELGDSALYLCASSLVSAGAAYEQYFGPGTRLTVT.

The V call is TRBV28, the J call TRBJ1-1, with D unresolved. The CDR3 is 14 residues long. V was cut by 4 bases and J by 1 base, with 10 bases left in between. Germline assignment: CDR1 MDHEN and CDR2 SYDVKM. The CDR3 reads CASSSGGTNTEAFF. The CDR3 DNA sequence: TGTGCCAGCAGTTCTGGTGGCACGAACACTGAAGCTTTCTTT.

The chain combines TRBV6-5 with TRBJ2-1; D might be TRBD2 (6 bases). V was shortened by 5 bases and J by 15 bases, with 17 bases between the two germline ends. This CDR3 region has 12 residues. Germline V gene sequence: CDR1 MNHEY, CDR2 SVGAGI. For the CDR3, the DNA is TGTGCCAGCAGTGAAGCTGGGGAGGTGTGGTTCTTC. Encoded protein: CASSEAGEVWFF.

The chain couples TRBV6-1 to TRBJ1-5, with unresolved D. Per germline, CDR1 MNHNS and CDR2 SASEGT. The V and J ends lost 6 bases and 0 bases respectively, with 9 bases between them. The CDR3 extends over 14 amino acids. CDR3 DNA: TGTGCCAGCAGACCGGGTAATAGCAATCAGCCCCAGCATTTT. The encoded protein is CASRPGNSNQPQHF.

The DNA of the CDR3 is TGTGCCAGTAGTTACAGCCTTCGTAGCAATCAGCCCCAGCATTTT. This encodes CASSYSLRSNQPQHF. The chain carries TRBV19 and TRBJ1-5; D remains unclear. Trimming removed 5 bases at V and 0 bases at J, with 11 bases between. This CDR3 region has 15 residues. Germline loops: CDR1 LNHDA, CDR2 SQIVND (reference sequence).

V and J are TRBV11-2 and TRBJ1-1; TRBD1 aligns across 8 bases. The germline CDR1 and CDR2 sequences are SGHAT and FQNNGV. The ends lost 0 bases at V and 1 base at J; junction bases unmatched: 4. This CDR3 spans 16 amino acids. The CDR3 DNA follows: TGTGCCAGCAGCTTAGATCGGACAGGGTGGAACACTGAAGCTTTCTTT. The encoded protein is CASSLDRTGWNTEAFF.

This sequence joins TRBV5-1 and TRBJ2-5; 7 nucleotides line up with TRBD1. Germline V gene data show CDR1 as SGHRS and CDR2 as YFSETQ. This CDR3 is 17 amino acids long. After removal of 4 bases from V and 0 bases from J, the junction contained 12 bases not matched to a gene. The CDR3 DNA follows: TGCGCCAGCAGCCCAACCGGGACAGCCCATTACCAAGAGACCCAGTACTTC. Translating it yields CASSPTGTAHYQETQYF.

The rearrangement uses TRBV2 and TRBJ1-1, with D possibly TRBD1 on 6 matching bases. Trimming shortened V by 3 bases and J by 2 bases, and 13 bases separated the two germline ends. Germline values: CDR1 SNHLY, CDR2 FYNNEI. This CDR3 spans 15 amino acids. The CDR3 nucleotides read TGTGCCAGCAGTGAGAGGGACAACCCAAACACTGAAGCTTTCTTT. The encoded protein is CASSERDNPNTEAFF.

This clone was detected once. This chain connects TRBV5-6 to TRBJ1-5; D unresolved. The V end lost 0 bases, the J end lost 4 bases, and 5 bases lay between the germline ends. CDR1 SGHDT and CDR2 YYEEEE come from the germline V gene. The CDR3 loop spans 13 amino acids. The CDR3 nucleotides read TGTGCCAGCAGCTTGGGACCTAATCAGCCCCAGCATTTT. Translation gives CASSLGPNQPQHF. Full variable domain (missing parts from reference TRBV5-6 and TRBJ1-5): DAGVTQSPTHLIKTRGQQVTLRCSPKSGHDTVSWYQQALGQGPQFIFQYYEEEERQRGNFPDRFSGHQFPNYSSELNVNALLLGDSALYLCASSLGPNQPQHFGDGTRLSIL.

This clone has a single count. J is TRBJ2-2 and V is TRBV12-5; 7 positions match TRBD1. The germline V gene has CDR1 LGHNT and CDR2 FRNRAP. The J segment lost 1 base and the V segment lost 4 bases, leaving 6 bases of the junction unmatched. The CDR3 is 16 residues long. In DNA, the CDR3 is TGTGCTAGTGGTTCGTTACAGGGGAAGAACACCGGGGAGCTGTTTTTT. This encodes CASGSLQGKNTGELFF.

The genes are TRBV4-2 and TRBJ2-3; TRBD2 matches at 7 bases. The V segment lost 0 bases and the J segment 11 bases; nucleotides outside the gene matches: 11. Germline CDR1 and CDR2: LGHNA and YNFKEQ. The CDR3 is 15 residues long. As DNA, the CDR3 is TGTGCCAGCAGCCAAGAACGCTCGCGGGGGATGGTGCAGTATTTT. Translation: CASSQERSRGMVQYF.

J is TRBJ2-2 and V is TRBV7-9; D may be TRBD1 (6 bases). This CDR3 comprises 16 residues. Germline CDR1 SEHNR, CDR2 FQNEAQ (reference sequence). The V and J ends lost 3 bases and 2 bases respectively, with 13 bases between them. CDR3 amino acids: CASSLGQGLNTGELFF. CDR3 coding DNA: TGTGCCAGCAGCTTGGGTCAGGGGCTAAACACCGGGGAGCTGTTTTTT.

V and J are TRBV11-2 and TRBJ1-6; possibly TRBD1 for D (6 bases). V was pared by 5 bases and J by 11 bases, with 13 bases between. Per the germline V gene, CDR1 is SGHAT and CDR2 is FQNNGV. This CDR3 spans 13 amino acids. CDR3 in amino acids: CASSQGRGTPLHF. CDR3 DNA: TGTGCCAGCAGCCAGGGGCGGGGGACACCCCTCCACTTT.

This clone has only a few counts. The CDR3 bases are TGCAGCGTTGCAGGGAGCTCCTACAATGAGCAGTTCTTC. Protein: CSVAGSSYNEQFF. The chain couples TRBV29-1 to TRBJ2-1, with D possibly being TRBD1 or TRBD2 (5 bases each). V was clipped by 4 bases and J by 0 bases, with 7 bases between them. The CDR3 is made up of 13 amino acids. Germline values: CDR1 SQVTM, CDR2 ANQGSEA.

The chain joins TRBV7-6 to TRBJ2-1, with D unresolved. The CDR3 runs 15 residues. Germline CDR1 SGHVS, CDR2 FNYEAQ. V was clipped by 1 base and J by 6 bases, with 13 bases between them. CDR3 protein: CASSLEVGLSNEQFF. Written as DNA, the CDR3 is TGTGCCAGCAGCTTAGAAGTGGGGTTAAGCAATGAGCAGTTCTTC.

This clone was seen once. The CDR3, as DNA: TGTGCCAGCAGAGAAGGGTTATCACCCCTCCACTTT. Translated: CASREGLSPLHF. The chain employs TRBV7-6 and TRBJ1-6, with no clear D. Trimming shortened V by 6 bases and J by 10 bases, and 10 bases separated the two germline ends. CDR3 size: 12 residues. Per germline, CDR1 SGHVS and CDR2 FNYEAQ.

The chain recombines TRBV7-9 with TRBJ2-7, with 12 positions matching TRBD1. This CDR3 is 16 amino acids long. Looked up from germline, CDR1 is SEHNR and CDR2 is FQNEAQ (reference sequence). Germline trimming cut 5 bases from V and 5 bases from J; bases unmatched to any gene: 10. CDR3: CASSLLGGTGGHEQYF. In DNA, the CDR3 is TGTGCCAGCAGCCTCCTAGGGGGGACAGGGGGCCACGAGCAGTACTTC.

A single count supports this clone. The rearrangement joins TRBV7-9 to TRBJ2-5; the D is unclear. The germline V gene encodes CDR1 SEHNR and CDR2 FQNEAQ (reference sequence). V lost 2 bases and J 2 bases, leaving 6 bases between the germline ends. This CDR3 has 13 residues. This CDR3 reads CASSLPSQETQYF. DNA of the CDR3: TGTGCCAGCAGCTTACCCTCTCAAGAGACCCAGTACTTC.

Written as DNA, the CDR3 is TGTGCCAGCAGCTTAGGAACCCTGACGGGGGAAAAACTGTTTTTT. Amino acid sequence: CASSLGTLTGEKLFF. The chain carries TRBV7-9 and TRBJ1-4; no clear D. Looked up from germline, CDR1 is SEHNR and CDR2 is FQNEAQ (reference sequence). The V end was cut by 1 base, the J end by 8 bases, with 14 bases between. The CDR3 has 15 residues.

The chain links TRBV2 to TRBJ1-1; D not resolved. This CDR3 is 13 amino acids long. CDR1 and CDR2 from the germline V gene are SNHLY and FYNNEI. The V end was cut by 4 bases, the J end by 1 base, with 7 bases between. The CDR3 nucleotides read TGTGCCAGCAGTGCTTCCCCGAACACTGAAGCTTTCTTT. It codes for CASSASPNTEAFF. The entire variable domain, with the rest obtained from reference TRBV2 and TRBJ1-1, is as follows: EPEVTQTPSHQVTQMGQEVILRCVPISNHLYFYWYRQILGQKVEFLVSFYNNEISEKSEIFDDQFSVERPDGSNFTLKIRSTKLEDSAMYFCASSASPNTEAFFGQGTRLTVV.

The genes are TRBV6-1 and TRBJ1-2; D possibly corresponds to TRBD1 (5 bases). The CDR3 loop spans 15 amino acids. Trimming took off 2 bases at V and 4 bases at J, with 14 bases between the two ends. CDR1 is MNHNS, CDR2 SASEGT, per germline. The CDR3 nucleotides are TGTGCCAGCAGTGAAAGTTTCGGGGCCATCTATGGCTACACCTTC. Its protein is CASSESFGAIYGYTF.